The rows below give T cell receptor beta chains drawn from one sample of a study of T cells after yellow fever vaccination. TCRdb itself ran the 5' RACE reads through MiXCR, one entry per CDR3 protein. The table includes hundreds of thousands of distinct CDR3 sequences, roughly 13% detected once. Sequenced here: PBMCs, sampled on the day of the yellow fever booster vaccination. The receptors were gathered from a man aged 25 to 40 who received the YFV17D yellow fever vaccine. CDR3s include the opening cysteine and the closing phenylalanine or tryptophan. Fields, in order: D gene, clone size, J gene, V gene, CDR3 DNA, CDR3 protein. The D gene is left open where the match is weak. Clone size appears in some rows only: once, few, many, or a class for an expanded clone.

TRBD1 | many | TRBJ1-6 | TRBV11-1 | TGTGCCAGCAGCGTGGGGGGGACAGGCAGCTCCTATAATTCACCCCTCCACTTT | CASSVGGTGSSYNSPLHF
. | many | TRBJ1-6 | TRBV30 | TGTGCCTGGAGTGTTGGGCCTGTTAATTCACCCCTCCACTTT | CAWSVGPVNSPLHF
. | . | TRBJ2-7 | TRBV20-1 | TGCAGTGCTCATCGATTTGAGGGAGACGGGTACGAGCAGTACTTC | CSAHRFEGDGYEQYF
. | few | TRBJ1-2 | TRBV5-6 | TGTGCCAGCAGCAGCCTAATGGGGGCTGCAGCCTTCTATGGCTACACCTTC | CASSSLMGAAAFYGYTF
. | . | TRBJ2-3 | TRBV28 | TGTGCCAGCAGTTTTCCCCGGGAACCTTCCACAGATACGCAGTATTTT | CASSFPREPSTDTQYF
. | few | TRBJ1-1 | TRBV6-5 | TGTGCCAGCAGTTACGCCCGGGGCTTTGGCACTGAAGCTTTCTTT | CASSYARGFGTEAFF
. | . | TRBJ1-1 | TRBV27 | TGTGCCAGCACAGCAGGGTTTTTGAACACTGAAGCTTTCTTT | CASTAGFLNTEAFF
TRBD2 | . | TRBJ2-3 | TRBV20-1 | TGCAGTGCTAGGCCAGGCGGGAGCGTTGGAACAGATACGCAGTATTTT | CSARPGGSVGTDTQYF
TRBD2 | . | TRBJ2-3 | TRBV9 | TGTGCCAGCAGCGCGGGACTAGCGGGGAATACGCAGTATTTT | CASSAGLAGNTQYF
. | few | TRBJ2-1 | TRBV6-6 | TGTGCCAGCAGTTACCTTTCCCATGAGCAGTTCTTC | CASSYLSHEQFF
. | many | TRBJ2-5 | TRBV6-1 | TGTGCCAGCAGCACAGTGAACTGGGAGACCCAGTACTTC | CASSTVNWETQYF
TRBD2 | . | TRBJ2-7 | TRBV5-1 | TGCGCCATCGGGGAGGGCCACTACGAGCAGTACTTC | CAIGEGHYEQYF
. | . | TRBJ2-3 | TRBV12-2 | TGTGCAAGTCGCTCAGAAAACAGGGATGTAGATACGCAGTATTTT | CASRSENRDVDTQYF
. | few | TRBJ2-2 | TRBV29-1 | TGCAGCGTTGTGCCTACGAACACCGGGGAGCTGTTTTTT | CSVVPTNTGELFF
. | . | TRBJ1-2 | TRBV6-5 | TGTGCCAGCAGCTCTAGCGTGGGCTACACCTTC | CASSSSVGYTF
. | . | TRBJ1-6 | TRBV27 | TGTGCCAGCAGTTTATCGGGGAAAAATTCACCCCTCCACTTT | CASSLSGKNSPLHF
. | . | TRBJ2-2 | TRBV2 | TGTGCCAGCACTGAAGACAGCACCGGGGAGCTGTTTTTT | CASTEDSTGELFF
. | . | TRBJ1-1 | TRBV10-2 | TGCGCCAGCACAGTCGGGGGGAACACTGAAGCTTTCTTT | CASTVGGNTEAFF
. | few | TRBJ2-2 | TRBV15 | TGTGCCACCAGTAGGGAAGTTAAGTTAACCGGGGAGCTGTTTTTT | CATSREVKLTGELFF
TRBD1 | few | TRBJ2-3 | TRBV20-1 | TGCAGTGCGGGGAACAGGGGTGGCACAGATACGCAGTATTTT | CSAGNRGGTDTQYF
TRBD1 | once | TRBJ2-3 | TRBV5-1 | TGCGCCAGCAGCTTGGGGACAGGGGGAAGCACAGATACGCAGTATTTT | CASSLGTGGSTDTQYF
. | . | TRBJ2-3 | TRBV7-2 | TGTGCCAGCAGCCGTCTGTGGGGGGATACGCAGTATTTT | CASSRLWGDTQYF
. | . | TRBJ2-7 | TRBV29-1 | TGCAGCGCCATGGACAGTGCCTACGAGCAGTACTTC | CSAMDSAYEQYF
. | few | TRBJ2-5 | TRBV20-1 | TGCAGTGCTGTCCAAAAGGGTTCTGCACACAAGAGAACCCAGTACTTC | CSAVQKGSAHKRTQYF
TRBD1 | . | TRBJ2-5 | TRBV12-3/TRBV12-4 | TGTGCCTCCTCGGACAGGGCCTCACAAGAGACCCAGTACTTC | CASSDRASQETQYF
TRBD1 | . | TRBJ1-2 | TRBV7-2 | TGTGCCAGCGGGGAGATGGGACAGAATTACTATGGCTACACCTTC | CASGEMGQNYYGYTF
TRBD2 | few | TRBJ2-1 | TRBV27 | TGTGCCAGCCGGGACTACAGCTCCTACAATGAGCAGTTCTTC | CASRDYSSYNEQFF
. | few | TRBJ2-5 | TRBV29-1 | TGCAGCGCCCGTAGGGGACCCCAAGAGACCCAGTACTTC | CSARRGPQETQYF
. | . | TRBJ2-6 | TRBV5-1 | TGCGCCAGCAGCTTGGAAGGCTACTCTGGGGCCAACGTCCTGACTTTC | CASSLEGYSGANVLTF
. | . | TRBJ2-7 | TRBV12-3/TRBV12-4 | TGTGCCAGCAGCCCCAGGGACGACGAGCAGTACTTC | CASSPRDDEQYF
. | few | TRBJ2-3 | TRBV30 | TGTGCCTGGCTAAGGGTGTCCTACACAGATACGCAGTATTTT | CAWLRVSYTDTQYF
. | few | TRBJ1-1 | TRBV28 | TGTGCCAGTACTGAGCCCTCCGAACACACTGAAGCTTTCTTT | CASTEPSEHTEAFF
. | many | TRBJ2-5 | TRBV28 | TGTGCCAGCAGTCCATATGGCGGAGAGACCCAGTACTTC | CASSPYGGETQYF
. | few | TRBJ2-1 | TRBV6-6 | TGTGCCAGCAGATTACCTGGGATGGGTGGGTTCTTC | CASRLPGMGGFF
TRBD2 | . | TRBJ2-7 | TRBV14 | TGTGCCAGCGCCCCGGGACTAGCGGAATCCTCATTCTCCTACGAGCAGTACTTC | CASAPGLAESSFSYEQYF
. | . | TRBJ2-7 | TRBV2 | TGTGCCAGCAGGGGAAGGAGGGACTACGAGCAGTACTTC | CASRGRRDYEQYF
. | few | TRBJ2-1 | TRBV7-2 | TGTGCCAGCAGCTTACGACTAGGGGGGGTGCATGAGCAGTTCTTC | CASSLRLGGVHEQFF
TRBD1 | few | TRBJ1-2 | TRBV28 | TGTGCCAGCAGTTCCGGGGACAGGGGGCACCGTGGCTACACCTTC | CASSSGDRGHRGYTF
TRBD2 | few | TRBJ2-5 | TRBV7-9 | TGTGCCAGCAGCTTAGTGGTGACTAGCGGCTCCCAAGAGACCCAGTACTTC | CASSLVVTSGSQETQYF
. | . | TRBJ2-1 | TRBV12-3/TRBV12-4 | TGTGCCAGCAGTTTAAGGGAATGGAATGAGCAGTTCTTC | CASSLREWNEQFF
TRBD2 | few | TRBJ2-2 | TRBV14 | TGTGCCAGCAGCCAAGATTTCCCGGGAGGGCCTAACACCGGGGAGCTGTTTTTT | CASSQDFPGGPNTGELFF
TRBD1 | few | TRBJ2-5 | TRBV9 | TGTGCCAGCAGCACAACGGGACAGGCAGAGACCCAGTACTTC | CASSTTGQAETQYF